The source of this TCR beta chain is a study of T cell responses to AZD1222 COVID-19 vaccine (dated by TCRdb to about 2021). The study in broad terms: A total of 230 to 250 trial participants underwent TCR sequencing, of whom roughly 210 received two doses of AZD1222 and about 26 received two doses of the MenACWY control vaccine. Trial participants were enrolled by age into subgroups of 18-55, 56-69 and 70-plus years, and about 150, 27 and 61 TCR-sequenced participants, respectively, were included in these subgroups.

The CDR3, cysteine through phenylalanine, is 15 amino acids long. Only the CDR3 DNA stays, 45 bases, in frame from base 1. Relative to germline, V is 6 bases shorter and J is 2 bases shorter, with 16 bases between their ends. CDR1 and CDR2 were assigned from the germline V gene as MDHEN and SYDVKM. The CDR3 regions of human TCRbeta chains were analyzed by immunosequencing. On the study's bioinformatics: TCRs in the repertoires were compared against a reference library of SARS-CoV-2-specific TCRs that had been generated with the MIRA antigen-specificity platform. Breadth was defined as the fraction of unique TCRs that were SARS-CoV-2-associated. Depth was defined as the fraction of total T cells that were SARS-CoV-2-associated. Using the MIRA data, each spike-specific TCR was assigned both to the spike region to which the TCR was reactive and to a CD4 or CD8 class. Log10-transformed breadth and depth values were compared by one-way ANOVA with Sidak's multiple comparisons tests. The clones in this table, taken by TCRdb from immuneACCESS, are in-frame only. Not every clone is retained; where verified, under half of the shortfall comes from an unresolved V gene, and the cause of the rest is unknown. That table supplies the V and J calls and clone size; D and trimming were determined from the DNA. The sample's own table lists around 140,000 clones. The ten top clones hold 2.2% of the sample.

The time point label here, explained by the study, means: baseline before first vaccination. Vaccinee samples came from UK trials COV001 and COV002, including a single-blind randomized controlled phase 2/3 trial of AZD1222 (ChAdOx1 nCoV-19) in healthy adults. For TCRbeta chain sequencing, PBMC samples from trial participants were taken at day 0 and at day 28 after the second dose. On the study overall, not on this receptor specifically: Because no day 14 peak-response samples were available, the repertoires could be characterized only after the peak T cell response. Only six AZD1222 recipients were SARS-CoV-2 seropositive at baseline, limiting conclusions about previously exposed vaccinees. After two AZD1222 doses, spike-specific TCR breadth and depth were significantly higher than at day 0 and than in MenACWY recipients. Participants were mostly white British and included more females than males, and it was suggested by the authors that clonal diversity may have been underestimated. Reportedly, almost half of the unique spike-specific TCRs recognized epitopes lying outside the regions that are mutated in the B.1.351 and B.1.1.7 variants. The vaccine-associated CD4 TCRs covered the entire spike protein, and the dominant responses fell in regions 160-218 and 743-854. In the small 56-69-year group, the increase in depth fell short of significance, most likely because of low power.

With respect to this clone: Its antigen remains unidentified.

The clonotype originates from an adult in good health. The specimen sequenced was peripheral blood. The rearranged chain carries TRBV28 and TRBJ2-5; the D segment could be TRBD1, given 6 matching bases. In nucleotides, the sequence is TGTGCCAGCAGCCCTGGGCAAGGGGGTCAAGAGACCCAGTACTTC. Its coded protein is CASSPGQGGQETQYF.